The following is a T cell receptor beta chain sequence with its context. Its target is unknown. The germline V and J ends were trimmed by 7 bases and 4 bases, with 9 bases remaining between them. CDR1 is MNHNS, CDR2 SASEGT, per germline. This CDR3 region has 12 residues. The sample belongs to a study of cytomegalovirus exposure and HLA in healthy donors. The PCR ran on 60 Vbeta and 13 Jbeta primers. Sequencing used immunoSEQ multiplex PCR; TCRdb keeps in-frame clones, though not all of them. The sample carries roughly 110,000 clones, approximately 85% recorded once. The donors gave bone marrow, and they were healthy. Nominally healthy donors provided the samples, though records likely missed some immune exposures. General study findings and limits: Presence/absence comparisons presumed near-even sequencing depth among donors.

This receptor was identified in a man aged 50-59 years in good health and CMV-seronegative. Sequenced sample: PBMCs. The V call is TRBV6-1, the J call TRBJ2-3, with D perhaps TRBD1 (5 bases). The CDR3 loop reads CASNYRSDTQYF. The CDR3 DNA follows: TGTGCCAGCAACTACAGGTCAGATACGCAGTATTTT.